The rows below give T cell receptor beta chains drawn from one sample of a study of blood T cell repertoires in COVID-19. Data came from immunoSEQ multiplex PCR; TCRdb stores just in-frame clones and leaves some out. The sample carries roughly 300,000 clones, roughly four fifths recorded once. The sequencing input was peripheral blood. Receptors originate from a woman between 45 and 65 years old who had recovered from COVID-19. Both conserved end residues are part of each CDR3. D genes are given only for firm matches. Expanded clones get a size class; other rows say once, few or many, or leave the size out.

>TRBJ2-7|-|TRBD1|TRBV6-5
TGTGCCAGCACCCAGGGGGACGAGCAGTACTTC
CASTQGDEQYF
>TRBJ2-7|-|-|TRBV28
TGTGCCAGCAGTTTAGGGTCAGGCGCCGAGCAGTACTTC
CASSLGSGAEQYF
>TRBJ2-3|-|-|TRBV4-3
TGCGCCAGCAGCCAAGTTGGGCATCACACAGATACGCAGTATTTT
CASSQVGHHTDTQYF
>TRBJ1-6|-|-|TRBV19
TGTGCCAGTAGTCGAGCAGGGTCTAATTCACCCCTCCACTTT
CASSRAGSNSPLHF
>TRBJ1-1|-|-|TRBV6-5
TGTGCCAGCAGTTTGTCTCGGACAGCCTCGGCCGCTTTCTTT
CASSLSRTASAAFF
>TRBJ2-1|-|TRBD2|TRBV27
TGTGCCAGCAGTTTATCGGGTCGACTAGCGGGTCTAATTGAGCAGTTCTTC
CASSLSGRLAGLIEQFF
>TRBJ2-7|-|TRBD2|TRBV30
TGTGCTTGGCATGGGGCCGGGAGGCCCTACGAGCAGTACTTC
CAWHGAGRPYEQYF
>TRBJ1-3|-|TRBD1|TRBV10-3
TGTGCCATCAGTGATTGGGACAGGGCGAACTCTGGAAACACCATATATTTT
CAISDWDRANSGNTIYF
>TRBJ2-4|-|TRBD2|TRBV4-1
TGCGCCAGCAGCCAAGAACGGGCGCTAGCGGGACCCAAAAACATTCAGTACTTC
CASSQERALAGPKNIQYF
>TRBJ2-7|-|TRBD2|TRBV5-6
TGTGCCAGCAGCTCCAAACGGGACTACTCCTACGAGCAGTACTTC
CASSSKRDYSYEQYF
>TRBJ2-7|few|TRBD1|TRBV27
TGTGCCAGCGGCCTGGGACAGCCCTACGAGCAGTACTTC
CASGLGQPYEQYF
>TRBJ2-7|-|-|TRBV5-1
TGCGCCAGCAGCGTCGGGAGCTCCTACGAGCAGTACTTC
CASSVGSSYEQYF
>TRBJ2-7|-|-|TRBV19
TGTGCCAGTAGTATAGGGGCCTCGGGGACCTACGAGCAGTACTTC
CASSIGASGTYEQYF
>TRBJ2-7|-|TRBD1|TRBV5-5
TGTGCCAGCAGCTTACGCAGGGGGCTCGAGCAGTACTTC
CASSLRRGLEQYF
>TRBJ2-7|-|-|TRBV5-1
TGCGCCAGCAGCTGGGGGGACGTAGAATACGAGCAGTACTTC
CASSWGDVEYEQYF
>TRBJ1-5|once|-|TRBV7-2
TGTGCCAGCAGCTTAAAGGGGGATCAGCCCCAGCATTTT
CASSLKGDQPQHF
>TRBJ2-7|-|-|TRBV28
TGTGCCACTTCACAGGGGGGGCACTACGAGCAGTACTTC
CATSQGGHYEQYF
>TRBJ1-2|-|-|TRBV27
TGTGCCAGCAGTTTATCGAGGTGGGAGGGGACGGGTGGCTACACCTTC
CASSLSRWEGTGGYTF
>TRBJ2-7|few|-|TRBV28
TGTGCCAGCAGTTTCTCCCGCGGGGACTTTCTCTACGAGCAGTACTTC
CASSFSRGDFLYEQYF
>TRBJ1-2|-|-|TRBV19
TGTGCCAGTAGCCATTTGGGGGGGCGCCGAGCTAACTATGGCTACACCTTC
CASSHLGGRRANYGYTF
>TRBJ1-3|-|-|TRBV28
TGTGCCAGCAGTTTCGGCGGGGGCCGGGGGGGGCCTGGAAACACCATATATTTT
CASSFGGGRGGPGNTIYF
>TRBJ2-2|once|-|TRBV19
TGTGCCAGTAGCTCGGGTGACGCGAACACCGGGGAGCTGTTTTTT
CASSSGDANTGELFF
>TRBJ1-5|-|-|TRBV21-1
TGTGCCAGCAGCACTCCCACATATACGGGGGACAGGGGGCGCCGGGATTTAGGTCAGCCCCAGCATTTT
CASSTPTYTGDRGRRDLGQPQHF
>TRBJ1-4|-|-|TRBV30
TGTGCCTGGAGTAAGGTAGAGGCAACTAATGAAAAACTGTTTTTT
CAWSKVEATNEKLFF
>TRBJ1-5|-|TRBD1|TRBV27
TGTGCCAGCAGTTCTTTAATTAACAGGGGGGGCAATCAGCCCCAGCATTTT
CASSSLINRGGNQPQHF
>TRBJ1-6|few|-|TRBV14
TGTGCCAGCAGCCAATTGCCTGCATGGACAGAGCCCGTTACGCCCCTCCACTTT
CASSQLPAWTEPVTPLHF
>TRBJ2-1|-|-|TRBV3-1/TRBV3-2
TGTGCCAGCAGCCAAGTAGTGGGGCTACAGTTCTTC
CASSQVVGLQFF
>TRBJ1-2|few|-|TRBV4-3
TGCGCCAGCAGCCCAAGAGGAGGGGTTGACTATGGCTACACCTTC
CASSPRGGVDYGYTF
>TRBJ1-3|few|-|TRBV2
TGTGCCAGCAGTCAGGAAGGACTGGGTGGAAACACCATATATTTT
CASSQEGLGGNTIYF
>TRBJ1-1|-|-|TRBV20-1
TGCAGTGCTAGTATGGGCGAATGGACTGAAGCTTTCTTT
CSASMGEWTEAFF
>TRBJ2-4|-|TRBD2|TRBV6-2/TRBV6-3
TGTGCCAGCAGTTATCCCCCACTAGCGGACTCATGGGGTGGCAAAAACATTCAGTACTTC
CASSYPPLADSWGGKNIQYF
>TRBJ1-1|-|-|TRBV29-1
TGCAGCGTTGAAGGGCAAATGAACACTGAAGCTTTCTTT
CSVEGQMNTEAFF
>TRBJ2-3|-|TRBD2|TRBV4-2
TGTGCCAGCAGCCAAGATGCAGCGGGGGGCCTCGGAAATACGCAGTATTTT
CASSQDAAGGLGNTQYF
>TRBJ2-5|-|-|TRBV5-1
TGCGCCAGCAGCTCCGTGGTTCGGGGAGACGAGACCCAGTACTTC
CASSSVVRGDETQYF
>TRBJ1-5|-|-|TRBV21-1
TGTGCCAGCAGCCTCGGACAGGGGGCTAGCAATCAGCCCCAGCATTTT
CASSLGQGASNQPQHF
>TRBJ2-1|-|TRBD2|TRBV7-9
TGTGCCAGCAGCTCTAGCGGGAGTGGGGAGCAGTTCTTC
CASSSSGSGEQFF
>TRBJ2-1|-|TRBD1|TRBV5-1
TGCGCCAGCAGCCAGGGGACAGGGGACAATGAGCAGTTCTTC
CASSQGTGDNEQFF
>TRBJ2-5|-|TRBD1|TRBV30
TGTGCCTGGAGTCCTGGACAGGGAAAAGAGACCCAGTACTTC
CAWSPGQGKETQYF
>TRBJ1-2|few|-|TRBV4-3
TGCGCCAGCAGCCAACAGGGATTTGATGGCTACACCTTC
CASSQQGFDGYTF